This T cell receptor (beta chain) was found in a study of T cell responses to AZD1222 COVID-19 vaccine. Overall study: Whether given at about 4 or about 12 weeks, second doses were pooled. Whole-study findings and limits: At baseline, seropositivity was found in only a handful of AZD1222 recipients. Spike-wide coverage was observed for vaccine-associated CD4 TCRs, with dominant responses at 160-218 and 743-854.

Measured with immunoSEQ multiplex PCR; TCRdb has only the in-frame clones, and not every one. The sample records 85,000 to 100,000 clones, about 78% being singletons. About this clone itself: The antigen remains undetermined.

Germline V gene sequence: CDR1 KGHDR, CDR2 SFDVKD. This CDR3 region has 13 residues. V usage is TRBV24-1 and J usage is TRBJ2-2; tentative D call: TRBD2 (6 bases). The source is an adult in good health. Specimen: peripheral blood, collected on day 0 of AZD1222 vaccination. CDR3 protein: CATAAEGTGELFF. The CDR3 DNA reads TGTGCTACCGCAGCGGAGGGAACCGGGGAGCTGTTTTTT.